This entry lists 3 T cell receptor beta chains sequenced from one sample in a study of cytomegalovirus exposure and HLA in healthy donors. Use of 60 Vbeta and 13 Jbeta primers characterized the PCR. The table came from immunoSEQ multiplex PCR; TCRdb's copy has only in-frame clones and leaves some out. Of around 150,000 clones listed, 79% are singletons. Sequencing was done on a sample of PBMCs. These receptors were collected from a man aged 45-60 years in good health and CMV-seropositive.

The chain's CDR3 is CAWTDSYNSPLHF. Here the CDR3 DNA reads TGTGCCTGGACAGACAGCTATAATTCACCCCTCCACTTT. The chain carries TRBV30 and TRBJ1-6; D might be TRBD1 (5 bases). The length of the CDR3 is 13 residues. The germline gives CDR1 GTSNPN, CDR2 SVGIG (reference sequence). V lost 4 bases and J lost 3, with 7 bases in between.

The chain uses TRBV5-1 and TRBJ2-3; possibly TRBD1 for D (5 bases). V shed 0 bases and J shed 6 bases, with 8 bases lying between them. CDR1 SGHRS and CDR2 YFSETQ come from the germline V gene. CDR3 size: 13 residues. The CDR3 is CASSLEGVDTQYF. Here the CDR3 DNA reads TGCGCCAGCAGCTTGGAAGGGGTGGATACGCAGTATTTT. The full variable domain, with the rest looked up from reference TRBV5-1 and TRBJ2-3, is KAGVTQTPRYLIKTRGQQVTLSCSPISGHRSVSWYQQTPGQGLQFLFEYFSETQRNKGNFPGRFSGRQFSNSRSEMNVSTLELGDSALYLCASSLEGVDTQYFGPGTRLTVL.

The chain carries TRBV5-1 and TRBJ1-1, with 8 positions matching TRBD1. The trim removed 6 bases at V and 8 bases at J, leaving 6 bases unmatched. The germline CDR1 and CDR2 sequences are SGHRS and YFSETQ. CDR3 length equals 12 residues. The CDR3, as DNA: TGCGCCAGCACGTTAGACAGGGGAGAAGCTTTCTTT. Translated, it gives CASTLDRGEAFF.